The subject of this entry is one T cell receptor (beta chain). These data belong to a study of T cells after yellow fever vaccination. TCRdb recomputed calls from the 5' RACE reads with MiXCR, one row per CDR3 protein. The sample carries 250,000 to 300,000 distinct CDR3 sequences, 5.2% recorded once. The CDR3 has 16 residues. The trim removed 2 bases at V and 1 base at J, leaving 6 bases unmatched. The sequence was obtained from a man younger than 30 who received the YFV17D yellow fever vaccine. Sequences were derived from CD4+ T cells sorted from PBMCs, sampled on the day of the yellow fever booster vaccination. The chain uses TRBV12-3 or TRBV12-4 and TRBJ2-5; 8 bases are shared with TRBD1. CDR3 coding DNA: TGTGCCAGCAGTTTAACGCGAGACAGGGGCCAAGAGACCCAGTACTTC. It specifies CASSLTRDRGQETQYF.